The 29 T cell receptor beta chains below come from one sample, sequenced in a study of technical replicates of blood from a few donors. Assay used: immunoSEQ multiplex PCR; TCRdb lists only in-frame clones, some missing. The repertoire holds over 60,000 clones, with just over 90% as singletons. Sequences were obtained from T cells isolated from PBMCs. Source of these receptors: a human donor in good health.

This chain connects TRBV5-6 to TRBJ2-1; a possible D gene is TRBD2 (7 bases). The germline V and J ends were trimmed by 1 base and 6 bases, with 11 bases remaining between them. The length of the CDR3 is 14 residues. Germline V gene data show CDR1 as SGHDT and CDR2 as YYEEEE. The CDR3 here is CASSLWGGGNEQFF. CDR3 coding DNA: TGTGCCAGCAGCTTGTGGGGAGGGGGCAATGAGCAGTTCTTC.

With regard to this clone: One end of the junction fails to match germline, which may point to a read error. The CDR3 is CASSSAGGVAGIQETQYF. DNA of the CDR3: TGTGCTAGCAGCTCTGCAGGGGGAGTAGCGGGAATTCAAGAGACCCAGTACTTC. The chain is built from TRBV7-7 and TRBJ2-5; a weak D match, TRBD2 (8 bases). The CDR3 is 18 amino acids. Germline V gives CDR1 SSHAT, CDR2 FNYEAQ (reference sequence). Looking up the rest from reference TRBV7-7 and TRBJ2-5 gives the full variable domain: GAGVSQSPRYKVTKRGQDVTLRCDPISSHATLYWYQQALGQGPEFLTYFNYEAQPDKSGLPSDRFSAERPEGSISTLTIQRTEQRDSAMYRCASSSAGGVAGIQETQYFGPGTRLLVL.

This chain connects TRBV7-8 to TRBJ2-7, with a weak D call TRBD1 (5 bases). Trimming took off 2 bases at V and 2 bases at J, with 19 bases between the two ends. Per the germline V gene, CDR1 is SGHVS and CDR2 is FQNEAQ. The CDR3 is 17 amino acids. CDR3 bases: TGTGCCAGCAGCTTAATTTTCCAGGGTCGAATGACCTACGAGCAGTACTTC. It is translated as CASSLIFQGRMTYEQYF.

J is TRBJ2-7 and V is TRBV5-1; D is perhaps TRBD1 (5 bases). This CDR3 is 13 amino acids long. Germline V CDR1 and CDR2: SGHRS, YFSETQ. Trimming took 4 bases from V and 4 from J, leaving 12 bases between them. For the CDR3, the DNA is TGCGCCAGCAGCCCCCAGGGAACTTACGAGCAGTACTTC. It specifies CASSPQGTYEQYF.

CDR3 DNA sequence: TGCGCCAGCAGCTTGGGTGGGGCTCAAACAGGGTTCGAGCAGTACTTC. Translating gives CASSLGGAQTGFEQYF. This chain uses TRBV5-1 with TRBJ2-7, with a possible D match to TRBD1 (6 bases). The CDR3 length is 16 residues. CDR1 and CDR2 (germline): SGHRS, YFSETQ. The V gene lost 0 bases and the J gene lost 6 bases, with 19 bases spanning the gap. Full variable domain (missing parts from reference TRBV5-1 and TRBJ2-7): KAGVTQTPRYLIKTRGQQVTLSCSPISGHRSVSWYQQTPGQGLQFLFEYFSETQRNKGNFPGRFSGRQFSNSRSEMNVSTLELGDSALYLCASSLGGAQTGFEQYFGPGTRLTVT.

This clone was detected only a few times. This sequence joins TRBV4-1 and TRBJ1-2; D ambiguous. The CDR3 has 12 amino acids. The ends were cut back, 7 bases at V and 4 bases at J, with 10 bases in the middle. CDR1 and CDR2 from the germline V gene are MGHRA and YSYEKL. The CDR3 reads CASNGERYGYTF. The DNA for the CDR3 is TGCGCCAGCAACGGGGAACGCTATGGCTACACCTTC.

This rearrangement joins TRBV6-4 to TRBJ2-1, with TRBD2 matching over 15 bases. This CDR3 has 16 residues. Germline CDR1 MRHNA, CDR2 SNTAGT. V dropped 2 bases and J dropped 8; count of bases not matched to a gene: 4. The CDR3 loop is CASSDRGLAGGDEQFF. The CDR3 bases are TGTGCCAGCAGTGACCGGGGACTAGCGGGGGGAGATGAGCAGTTCTTC.

In this sample, this clone turned up a few times. The CDR3 region is CASSIWESDRETQYF. For the CDR3, the DNA is TGTGCCAGTAGTATTTGGGAGTCCGACAGGGAGACCCAGTACTTC. V is TRBV19 and J is TRBJ2-5; D might be TRBD1 (6 bases). Germline V gives CDR1 LNHDA, CDR2 SQIVND (reference sequence). This CDR3 spans 15 amino acids. V was cut by 3 bases and J by 5 bases, with 16 bases left in between.

CDR3 DNA sequence: TGTGCCTGGATTAATACAGCCAGAACCACTTATGGCTACACCTTC. Translation: CAWINTARTTYGYTF. The V gene is TRBV30, the J gene TRBJ1-2; D not certain. CDR1 and CDR2 from the germline V gene are GTSNPN and SVGIG (reference sequence). CDR3 size: 15 residues. The ends were cut back, 4 bases at V and 5 bases at J, with 20 bases in the middle.

This rearrangement joins TRBV11-2 to TRBJ1-2, with D unclear. The CDR3 is 16 residues long. V lost 0 bases and J 7 bases, leaving 18 bases between the germline ends. Germline V gene data show CDR1 as SGHAT and CDR2 as FQNNGV. The CDR3 reads CASSLDLYQEPTGYTF. CDR3 bases: TGTGCCAGCAGCTTAGATTTGTATCAGGAACCGACTGGCTACACCTTC. Based on the CDR3 plus reference TRBV11-2 and TRBJ1-2, the full variable domain is EAGVAQSPRYKIIEKRQSVAFWCNPISGHATLYWYQQILGQGPKLLIQFQNNGVVDDSQLPKDRFSAERLKGVDSTLKIQPAKLEDSAVYLCASSLDLYQEPTGYTFGSGTRLTVV.

This sequence joins TRBV2 and TRBJ2-3; 13 nucleotides match TRBD2. Germline loops: CDR1 SNHLY, CDR2 FYNNEI. The CDR3 sequence is 15 residues long. J gave up 4 bases and V 7 bases, and 5 bases lay outside the gene matches. The CDR3 DNA reads as TGTGCCAGCAAACTAGCGGGGGGGCTTTCAGATACGCAGTATTTT. It codes for CASKLAGGLSDTQYF. Looking up the rest from reference TRBV2 and TRBJ2-3 gives the full variable domain: EPEVTQTPSHQVTQMGQEVILRCVPISNHLYFYWYRQILGQKVEFLVSFYNNEISEKSEIFDDQFSVERPDGSNFTLKIRSTKLEDSAMYFCASKLAGGLSDTQYFGPGTRLTVL.

The CDR3 region has the DNA TGTGCCAGCAGAGACAGGACTAGCGGGGTTTACGAGCAGTACTTC. Its translation: CASRDRTSGVYEQYF. This rearrangement joins TRBV2 to TRBJ2-7; 12 nucleotides match TRBD2. The CDR3 spans 15 residues. Per the germline V gene, CDR1 is SNHLY and CDR2 is FYNNEI. With V trimmed by 6 bases and J by 4 bases, 7 bases remained unmatched.

The CDR3 DNA is TGTGCCAGCAGCTTAAATCCCCGGGAGTTCGTGTACTTC. This codes for CASSLNPREFVYF. The gene calls are TRBV7-2 and TRBJ2-7; possible D gene TRBD2, 6 bases. Trimming left V 2 bases short and J 12 bases short, with 17 bases between. The CDR3 loop spans 13 amino acids. Per germline, CDR1 SGHTA and CDR2 FQGNSA.

The chain uses TRBV2 and TRBJ2-4, with D perhaps TRBD1 (5 bases). Trimming shortened V by 2 bases and J by 9 bases, and 5 bases separated the two germline ends. The CDR3 loop spans 11 amino acids. CDR1 and CDR2 (germline): SNHLY, FYNNEI. CDR3: CASSERGIQYF. CDR3 DNA sequence: TGTGCCAGCAGTGAAAGGGGCATTCAGTACTTC. Variable domain in full (rest from reference TRBV2 and TRBJ2-4): EPEVTQTPSHQVTQMGQEVILRCVPISNHLYFYWYRQILGQKVEFLVSFYNNEISEKSEIFDDQFSVERPDGSNFTLKIRSTKLEDSAMYFCASSERGIQYFGAGTRLSVL.

V and J are TRBV28 and TRBJ2-1; 8 bases match TRBD2. This CDR3 region has 15 residues. Germline V lookup: CDR1 MDHEN, CDR2 SYDVKM. Trimming took 2 bases from V and 4 from J; bases not matched to a gene: 4. The DNA of the CDR3 is TGTGCCAGCAGTTTACGTAGCGGGGATTACAATGAGCAGTTCTTC. Translated: CASSLRSGDYNEQFF.

The chain couples TRBV9 to TRBJ2-3, with D perhaps TRBD2 (5 bases). Trimming took 0 bases from V and 2 from J, leaving 13 bases between them. The CDR3 runs to 16 residues. Germline V gene lookup returns CDR1 SGDLS and CDR2 YYNGEE. The chain's CDR3 is CASSVVERSNTDTQYF. The CDR3 nucleotides read TGTGCCAGCAGCGTAGTCGAGCGGAGTAACACAGATACGCAGTATTTT.

The genes are TRBV15 and TRBJ1-1, with a tentative D call TRBD1 (6 bases). V lost 5 bases and J 4 bases, leaving 23 bases between the germline ends. In germline, CDR1 is LNHNV, CDR2 YYDKDF (reference sequence). The CDR3 has 17 residues. The CDR3 region has the DNA TGTGCCACCAGCCCTTGGGGGGGGGCGCAGGGTGGCACTGAAGCTTTCTTT. Its protein product is CATSPWGGAQGGTEAFF.

The chain is built from TRBV19 and TRBJ2-7; 11 bases line up with TRBD2. Looked up from germline, CDR1 is LNHDA and CDR2 is SQIVND (reference sequence). The CDR3 consists of 16 residues. J lost 5 bases, V lost 5 bases, and 11 bases had no gene match. The DNA for the CDR3 is TGTGCCAGTAGTCCAACTAGCGGGGGTTTATTGGACGAGCAGTACTTC. This codes for CASSPTSGGLLDEQYF.

This chain joins TRBV11-2 and TRBJ2-3; 9 nucleotides align to TRBD2. The V gene's germline CDR1 is SGHAT and CDR2 FQNNGV. The CDR3 length is 16 residues. V trimming: 1 base; J trimming: 11 bases; junction bases outside the gene matches: 13. This chain's CDR3 is CASSLVTSGPLLKQYF. CDR3 coding DNA: TGTGCCAGCAGCTTAGTAACTAGCGGGCCCCTGTTGAAGCAGTATTTT.

The rearrangement joins TRBV2 to TRBJ1-5, with D tentatively TRBD1 (5 bases). The germline gives CDR1 SNHLY, CDR2 FYNNEI. V lost 4 bases and J 6 bases, leaving 16 bases between the germline ends. This CDR3 has 15 residues. DNA for the CDR3: TGTGCCAGCAGTGGCGGGACCGCGGGTAGTCAGCCCCAGCATTTT. Encoded protein: CASSGGTAGSQPQHF.

The chain employs TRBV27 and TRBJ2-1; D might be TRBD2 (6 bases). This CDR3 has 16 residues. Trimming removed 4 bases at V and 0 bases at J, with 13 bases between. Germline V gives CDR1 MNHEY, CDR2 SMNVEV (reference sequence). The CDR3 nucleotides read TGTGCCAGCAGTTCACCAGCGGAGGGCTCCTACAATGAGCAGTTCTTC. It codes for CASSSPAEGSYNEQFF.

The chain carries TRBV28 and TRBJ2-3; a weak D match, TRBD1 (5 bases). V dropped 10 bases and J dropped 0 bases, with 5 bases sitting between them. CDR3 length equals 11 residues. Per the germline V gene, CDR1 is MDHEN and CDR2 is SYDVKM. The CDR3 sequence: CATGSTDTQYF. CDR3 DNA sequence: TGTGCCACAGGGAGCACAGATACGCAGTATTTT.

The gene calls are TRBV5-1 and TRBJ2-5, with 12 nucleotides matching TRBD1. The CDR3 runs to 17 residues. Germline values: CDR1 SGHRS, CDR2 YFSETQ. Trimming cost V 4 bases and J 1 base; bases outside gene matches: 8. The CDR3 nucleotides read TGCGCCAGCAGCCACGGGACAGGGGGCCACTTCCAAGAGACCCAGTACTTC. The encoded protein is CASSHGTGGHFQETQYF.

V is TRBV6-5 and J is TRBJ2-2; D may be TRBD2 (6 bases). In germline, CDR1 is MNHEY, CDR2 SVGAGI. There are 13 residues in the CDR3. V was clipped by 11 bases and J by 5 bases, with 15 bases between them. The CDR3 DNA follows: TGTGCCGTCTCCCCCGGGAGAACCGGGGAGCTGTTTTTT. The encoded protein is CAVSPGRTGELFF.

This chain joins TRBV4-2 and TRBJ2-5; 15 bases map to TRBD2. This CDR3 comprises 19 residues. CDR1 LGHNA and CDR2 YNFKEQ come from the germline V gene. With V trimmed by 0 bases and J by 1 base, 6 bases remained unmatched. The CDR3 is CASSQDAGTSGGSQETQYF. CDR3 in DNA: TGTGCCAGCAGCCAAGACGCAGGGACTAGCGGGGGGTCCCAAGAGACCCAGTACTTC.

The chain combines TRBV28 with TRBJ1-5; no reliable D call. Germline V CDR1 and CDR2: MDHEN, SYDVKM. This CDR3 spans 14 amino acids. The V gene lost 5 bases and the J gene lost 4 bases, with 12 bases spanning the gap. CDR3 bases: TGTGCCAGCAGTAGGAGCGCCCCAAATCAGCCCCAGCATTTT. Its protein is CASSRSAPNQPQHF. Together with reference TRBV28 and TRBJ1-5, the CDR3 gives the full variable domain: DVKVTQSSRYLVKRTGEKVFLECVQDMDHENMFWYRQDPGLGLRLIYFSYDVKMKEKGDIPEGYSVSREKKERFSLILESASTNQTSMYLCASSRSAPNQPQHFGDGTRLSIL.

The chain employs TRBV6-5 and TRBJ1-5; possibly TRBD1 for D (5 bases). The V and J ends lost 6 bases and 0 bases respectively, with 12 bases between them. CDR3 size: 15 residues. Germline-derived CDR1 and CDR2 are MNHEY and SVGAGI. The CDR3 loop reads CASRWTDNSNQPQHF. CDR3 DNA: TGTGCCAGCAGGTGGACGGACAATAGCAATCAGCCCCAGCATTTT.

The J gene is TRBJ2-3, the V gene TRBV4-1, with TRBD2 matching over 10 bases. The CDR3 sequence is 15 residues long. The trim removed 6 bases at V and 6 bases at J, leaving 9 bases unmatched. Germline-derived CDR1 and CDR2 are MGHRA and YSYEKL. The DNA for the CDR3 is TGCGCCAGCAGGGGGTCTAGCGGGAGATATGATACGCAGTATTTT. Its protein product is CASRGSSGRYDTQYF.

A single count supports this clone. The chain is built from TRBV2 and TRBJ2-7; perhaps TRBD2 as D (6 bases). The CDR3 extends over 14 amino acids. The V end was cut by 7 bases, the J end by 1 base, with 14 bases between. Germline lookup yields CDR1 SNHLY and CDR2 FYNNEI. DNA for the CDR3: TGTGCCAGCATGGAGGGATCGGGTTCCTACGAGCAGTACTTC. Amino acid sequence: CASMEGSGSYEQYF. The entire variable domain, with the rest obtained from reference TRBV2 and TRBJ2-7, is as follows: EPEVTQTPSHQVTQMGQEVILRCVPISNHLYFYWYRQILGQKVEFLVSFYNNEISEKSEIFDDQFSVERPDGSNFTLKIRSTKLEDSAMYFCASMEGSGSYEQYFGPGTRLTVT.